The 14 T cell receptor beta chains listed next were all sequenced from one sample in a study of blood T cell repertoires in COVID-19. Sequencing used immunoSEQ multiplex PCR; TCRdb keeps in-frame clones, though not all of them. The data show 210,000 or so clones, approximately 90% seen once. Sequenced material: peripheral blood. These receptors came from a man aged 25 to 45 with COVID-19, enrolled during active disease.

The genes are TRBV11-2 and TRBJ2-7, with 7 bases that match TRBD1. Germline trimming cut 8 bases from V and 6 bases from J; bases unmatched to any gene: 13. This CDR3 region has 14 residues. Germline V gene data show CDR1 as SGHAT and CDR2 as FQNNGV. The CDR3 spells CASGLERQGSEQYF. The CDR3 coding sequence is TGTGCCAGCGGGCTAGAGAGACAGGGTTCCGAGCAGTACTTC.

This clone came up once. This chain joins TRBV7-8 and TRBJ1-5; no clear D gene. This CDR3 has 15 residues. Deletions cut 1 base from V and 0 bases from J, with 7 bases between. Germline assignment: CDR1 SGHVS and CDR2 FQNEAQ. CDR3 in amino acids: CASSLVPRSNQPQHF. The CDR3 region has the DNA TGTGCCAGCAGCTTAGTGCCGCGTAGCAATCAGCCCCAGCATTTT.

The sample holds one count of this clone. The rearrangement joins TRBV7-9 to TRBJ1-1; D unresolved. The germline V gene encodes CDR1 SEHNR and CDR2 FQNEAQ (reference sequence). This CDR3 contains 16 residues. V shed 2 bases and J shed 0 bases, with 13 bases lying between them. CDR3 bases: TGTGCCAGCAGCTTAAGAGGGAGACCTATGAACACTGAAGCTTTCTTT. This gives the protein CASSLRGRPMNTEAFF.

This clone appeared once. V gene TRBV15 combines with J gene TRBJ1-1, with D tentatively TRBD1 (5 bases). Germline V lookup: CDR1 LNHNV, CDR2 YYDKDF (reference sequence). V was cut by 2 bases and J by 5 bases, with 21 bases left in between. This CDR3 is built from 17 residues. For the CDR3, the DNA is TGTGCCACCAGCAGACCCTTCCGGGGCAGAGGGAGGACTGAAGCTTTCTTT. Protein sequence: CATSRPFRGRGRTEAFF.

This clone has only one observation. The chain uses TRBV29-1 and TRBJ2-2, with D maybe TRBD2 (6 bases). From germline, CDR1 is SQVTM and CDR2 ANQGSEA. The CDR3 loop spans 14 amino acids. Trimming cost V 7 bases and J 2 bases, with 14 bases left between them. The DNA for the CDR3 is TGCAGCGCCCGATGGGAGGTTAACACCGGGGAGCTGTTTTTT. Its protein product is CSARWEVNTGELFF.

CDR3 nucleotides: TGTGCCAGCAGTTCTCGGACAGGGAAAAGGCTTGAGCAGCCCCAGCATTTT. This codes for CASSSRTGKRLEQPQHF. The chain recombines TRBV28 with TRBJ1-5, with TRBD1 matching 8 bases. Germline V gene lookup returns CDR1 MDHEN and CDR2 SYDVKM. The length of the CDR3 is 17 residues. V lost 4 bases to trimming and J lost 7 bases; unmatched junction nucleotides: 15.

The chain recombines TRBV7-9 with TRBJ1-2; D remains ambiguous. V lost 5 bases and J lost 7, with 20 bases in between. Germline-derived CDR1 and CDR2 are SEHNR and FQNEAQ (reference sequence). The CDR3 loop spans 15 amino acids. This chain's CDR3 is CASSPQFGEESGYTF. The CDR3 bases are TGTGCCAGCAGCCCGCAATTCGGGGAGGAGAGTGGCTACACCTTC.

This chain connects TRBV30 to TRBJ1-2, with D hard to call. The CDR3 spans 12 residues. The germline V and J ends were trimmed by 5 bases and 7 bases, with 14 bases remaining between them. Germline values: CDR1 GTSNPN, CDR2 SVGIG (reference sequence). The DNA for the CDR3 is TGTGCCTGGGACACCAGACGGGGTGGCTACACCTTC. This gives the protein CAWDTRRGGYTF.

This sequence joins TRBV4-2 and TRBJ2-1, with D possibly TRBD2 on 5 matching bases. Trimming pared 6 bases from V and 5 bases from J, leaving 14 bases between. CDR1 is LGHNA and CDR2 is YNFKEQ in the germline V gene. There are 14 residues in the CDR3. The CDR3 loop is CASSRGNRDNEQFF. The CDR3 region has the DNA TGTGCCAGCAGTCGGGGAAATCGGGACAATGAGCAGTTCTTC.

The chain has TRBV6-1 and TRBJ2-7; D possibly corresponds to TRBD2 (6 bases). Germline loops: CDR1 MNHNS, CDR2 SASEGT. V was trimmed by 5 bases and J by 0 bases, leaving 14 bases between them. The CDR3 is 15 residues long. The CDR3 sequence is CASSPRRGNSYEQYF. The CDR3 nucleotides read TGTGCCAGCAGTCCACGTCGGGGGAACTCCTACGAGCAGTACTTC.

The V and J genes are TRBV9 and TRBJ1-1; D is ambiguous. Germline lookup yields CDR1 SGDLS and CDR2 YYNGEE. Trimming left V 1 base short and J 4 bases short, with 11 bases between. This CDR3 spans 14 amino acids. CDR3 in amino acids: CASSVLGPGTEAFF. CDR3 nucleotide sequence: TGTGCCAGCAGCGTATTGGGTCCGGGCACTGAAGCTTTCTTT.

The CDR3 bases are TGTGCCAGCAGCGAAGGGACTAGCGGGGGGGCCTGGCAGTTCTTC. Its translation: CASSEGTSGGAWQFF. This chain uses TRBV3-1 (or the pseudogene TRBV3-2) with TRBJ2-1, with 16 bases identical to TRBD2. The CDR3 extends over 15 amino acids. CDR1 is LGHDT, CDR2 YNNKEL, per germline (reference sequence). V lost 5 bases and J lost 12; bases outside the gene matches: 7.

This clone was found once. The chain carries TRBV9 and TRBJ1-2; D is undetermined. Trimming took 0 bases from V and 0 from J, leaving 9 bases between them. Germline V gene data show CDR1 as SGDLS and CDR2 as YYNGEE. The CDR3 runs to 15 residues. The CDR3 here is CASSVAGSPNYGYTF. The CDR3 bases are TGTGCCAGCAGCGTAGCGGGATCCCCTAACTATGGCTACACCTTC.

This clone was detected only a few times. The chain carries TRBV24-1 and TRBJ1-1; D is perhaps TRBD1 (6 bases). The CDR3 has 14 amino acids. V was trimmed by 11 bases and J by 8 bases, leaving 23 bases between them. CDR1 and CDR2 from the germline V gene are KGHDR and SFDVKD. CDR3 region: CASQPQGQLWEAFF. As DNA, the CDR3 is TGTGCCAGCCAACCGCAGGGGCAGTTATGGGAAGCTTTCTTT.